This is a list of T cell receptor beta chains from one sample in a study of blood T cells in healthy people across ages. MiXCR was run by TCRdb on the 5' RACE reads, yielding one entry per CDR3 protein. The data hold a few hundred thousand distinct CDR3 sequences, with 27% observed a single time. These data were also reused for a study on T cells of mothers and their children.

Sequenced: blood. The receptors here all came from a boy between 2 and 15 years old in good health. The CDR3 runs from the conserved cysteine through the conserved F or W. The D gene is left open where the match is weak. The size of a clone is reported for some rows only, either as once, few or many, or as a class for expanded clones.

CDR3 DNA,CDR3 protein,J gene,clone size,V gene,D gene
TGCGCCAGCAGCCAGAGGACTAGCGGGGGCTACAATGAGCAGTTCTTC,CASSQRTSGGYNEQFF,TRBJ2-1,NA,TRBV5-1,TRBD2
TGTGCCAGCAGCCAAGATAATGGGGACACAGATACGCAGTATTTT,CASSQDNGDTDTQYF,TRBJ2-3,NA,TRBV4-2,NA
TGTGCCAGCAGCTACCCACCGGGACAGGGGGCTCGCGAGCAGTACTTC,CASSYPPGQGAREQYF,TRBJ2-7,NA,TRBV5-6,TRBD1
TGTGCCAGCAGCCCGACCTCCCCGAGAGGGTGGGCCCCCAACAATGAGCAGTTCTTC,CASSPTSPRGWAPNNEQFF,TRBJ2-1,NA,TRBV9,NA
TGCAGTGCTAGAGCGGCAAGCGGGGGGGCCTATGAGCAGTTCTTC,CSARAASGGAYEQFF,TRBJ2-1,few,TRBV20-1,TRBD2
TGCAGTGCTAGATCCCGGGACAGACCCTCCTACGAGCAGTACTTC,CSARSRDRPSYEQYF,TRBJ2-7,NA,TRBV20-1,TRBD1
TGTGCCAGCAGTGAAGGGACCCTCGGGGGGGGAAACATTCAGTACTTC,CASSEGTLGGGNIQYF,TRBJ2-4,few,TRBV28,TRBD2
TGTGCCACCAGTGACCGGGGGCTGGGTGAGCAGTTCTTC,CATSDRGLGEQFF,TRBJ2-1,NA,TRBV24-1,NA
TGCAGCGGCTTGACAGGGTCCGACTATGGCTACACCTTC,CSGLTGSDYGYTF,TRBJ1-2,NA,TRBV29-1,TRBD1
TGTGCCAGCAGCTTAGCCCCCATGGCGATTATGCCGAAGGATACGCAGTATTTT,CASSLAPMAIMPKDTQYF,TRBJ2-3,NA,TRBV7-9,NA
TGTGCCAGCAGCCAAGGAGGGGGTCCCAAAAACAATCAGCCCCAGCATTTT,CASSQGGGPKNNQPQHF,TRBJ1-5,NA,TRBV3-1,NA
TGCAGTGCTAGGGCCCGAGGGGGTTCGCTTTCCTACGAGCAGTACTTC,CSARARGGSLSYEQYF,TRBJ2-7,NA,TRBV20-1,NA
TGTGCCAGCAGCTTAGCGTCGGGACTTGGCTACGAGCAGTACTTC,CASSLASGLGYEQYF,TRBJ2-7,few,TRBV7-9,NA
TGTGCCAGCAGCTCAGGACTAGCGGGGGGCGTCACAGATACGCAGTATTTT,CASSSGLAGGVTDTQYF,TRBJ2-3,NA,TRBV7-9,TRBD2
TGTGCCAGCAGCCAAGCGGCCAGCAACTACGAGCAGTACTTC,CASSQAASNYEQYF,TRBJ2-7,NA,TRBV3-1,NA
TGTGCCAGCAGCCAAGTAGGGGCTAACTATGGCTACACCTTC,CASSQVGANYGYTF,TRBJ1-2,NA,TRBV3-1,NA